Following are 4 T cell receptor beta chains from one sample sequenced in a study of breast tumors, draining lymph nodes, adjacent tissues. MiXCR, applied by TCRdb to the multiplex PCR reads, yields one record per CDR3 protein. The sample records tens of thousands of distinct CDR3 sequences, 23% being singletons. Source material: breast tumor tissue. These receptor sequences come from a female donor with breast cancer. Some clones in this sample may be carry-over from other donors' samples.

The sample holds a few counts of this clonotype. V is TRBV5-4 and J is TRBJ2-1; unclear D gene. The CDR3 is made up of 15 amino acids. Germline values: CDR1 SGHNT, CDR2 YYREEE (reference sequence). Trimming stripped 3 bases from V and 0 bases from J, with 10 bases between. The CDR3 spells CASSSWISSYNEQFF. In DNA, the CDR3 is TGTGCCAGCAGCTCCTGGATTAGCTCCTACAATGAGCAGTTCTTC.

To note about this clonotype: One end of the junction is discordant with germline, which a read error may explain. The rearrangement uses TRBV7-7 and TRBJ2-1; 9 nucleotides align to TRBD2. The CDR3 runs to 16 residues. Germline lookup yields CDR1 SSHAT and CDR2 FNYEAQ (reference sequence). CDR3 coding DNA: TGTGCTAGCAGCTTAGGAGCCAGCGGGGGGCCCAATGAGCAGTTCTTC. The encoded protein is CASSLGASGGPNEQFF.

This clonotype showed up many times. The chain recombines TRBV10-3 with TRBJ2-2, with 7 bases identical to TRBD2. CDR1 is ENHRY, CDR2 SYGVKD, per germline. The CDR3 consists of 16 residues. Unmatched junction bases numbered 11, after V lost 3 bases and J lost 7 bases. The CDR3 reads CAISDRGEGLVGELFF. CDR3 nucleotide sequence: TGTGCCATCAGTGATCGGGGGGAGGGCCTGGTCGGGGAGCTGTTTTTT.

This clonotype was counted once. The J gene is TRBJ2-7, the V gene TRBV5-1, with TRBD1 as a possible D gene (5 bases). The V gene lost 5 bases and the J gene lost 0 bases, with 15 bases spanning the gap. The V gene's germline CDR1 is SGHRS and CDR2 YFSETQ. The CDR3 is 15 residues long. The chain's CDR3 is CASSPTAFSSYEQYF. CDR3 DNA: TGCGCCAGCAGTCCGACAGCGTTTAGCTCCTACGAGCAGTACTTC.